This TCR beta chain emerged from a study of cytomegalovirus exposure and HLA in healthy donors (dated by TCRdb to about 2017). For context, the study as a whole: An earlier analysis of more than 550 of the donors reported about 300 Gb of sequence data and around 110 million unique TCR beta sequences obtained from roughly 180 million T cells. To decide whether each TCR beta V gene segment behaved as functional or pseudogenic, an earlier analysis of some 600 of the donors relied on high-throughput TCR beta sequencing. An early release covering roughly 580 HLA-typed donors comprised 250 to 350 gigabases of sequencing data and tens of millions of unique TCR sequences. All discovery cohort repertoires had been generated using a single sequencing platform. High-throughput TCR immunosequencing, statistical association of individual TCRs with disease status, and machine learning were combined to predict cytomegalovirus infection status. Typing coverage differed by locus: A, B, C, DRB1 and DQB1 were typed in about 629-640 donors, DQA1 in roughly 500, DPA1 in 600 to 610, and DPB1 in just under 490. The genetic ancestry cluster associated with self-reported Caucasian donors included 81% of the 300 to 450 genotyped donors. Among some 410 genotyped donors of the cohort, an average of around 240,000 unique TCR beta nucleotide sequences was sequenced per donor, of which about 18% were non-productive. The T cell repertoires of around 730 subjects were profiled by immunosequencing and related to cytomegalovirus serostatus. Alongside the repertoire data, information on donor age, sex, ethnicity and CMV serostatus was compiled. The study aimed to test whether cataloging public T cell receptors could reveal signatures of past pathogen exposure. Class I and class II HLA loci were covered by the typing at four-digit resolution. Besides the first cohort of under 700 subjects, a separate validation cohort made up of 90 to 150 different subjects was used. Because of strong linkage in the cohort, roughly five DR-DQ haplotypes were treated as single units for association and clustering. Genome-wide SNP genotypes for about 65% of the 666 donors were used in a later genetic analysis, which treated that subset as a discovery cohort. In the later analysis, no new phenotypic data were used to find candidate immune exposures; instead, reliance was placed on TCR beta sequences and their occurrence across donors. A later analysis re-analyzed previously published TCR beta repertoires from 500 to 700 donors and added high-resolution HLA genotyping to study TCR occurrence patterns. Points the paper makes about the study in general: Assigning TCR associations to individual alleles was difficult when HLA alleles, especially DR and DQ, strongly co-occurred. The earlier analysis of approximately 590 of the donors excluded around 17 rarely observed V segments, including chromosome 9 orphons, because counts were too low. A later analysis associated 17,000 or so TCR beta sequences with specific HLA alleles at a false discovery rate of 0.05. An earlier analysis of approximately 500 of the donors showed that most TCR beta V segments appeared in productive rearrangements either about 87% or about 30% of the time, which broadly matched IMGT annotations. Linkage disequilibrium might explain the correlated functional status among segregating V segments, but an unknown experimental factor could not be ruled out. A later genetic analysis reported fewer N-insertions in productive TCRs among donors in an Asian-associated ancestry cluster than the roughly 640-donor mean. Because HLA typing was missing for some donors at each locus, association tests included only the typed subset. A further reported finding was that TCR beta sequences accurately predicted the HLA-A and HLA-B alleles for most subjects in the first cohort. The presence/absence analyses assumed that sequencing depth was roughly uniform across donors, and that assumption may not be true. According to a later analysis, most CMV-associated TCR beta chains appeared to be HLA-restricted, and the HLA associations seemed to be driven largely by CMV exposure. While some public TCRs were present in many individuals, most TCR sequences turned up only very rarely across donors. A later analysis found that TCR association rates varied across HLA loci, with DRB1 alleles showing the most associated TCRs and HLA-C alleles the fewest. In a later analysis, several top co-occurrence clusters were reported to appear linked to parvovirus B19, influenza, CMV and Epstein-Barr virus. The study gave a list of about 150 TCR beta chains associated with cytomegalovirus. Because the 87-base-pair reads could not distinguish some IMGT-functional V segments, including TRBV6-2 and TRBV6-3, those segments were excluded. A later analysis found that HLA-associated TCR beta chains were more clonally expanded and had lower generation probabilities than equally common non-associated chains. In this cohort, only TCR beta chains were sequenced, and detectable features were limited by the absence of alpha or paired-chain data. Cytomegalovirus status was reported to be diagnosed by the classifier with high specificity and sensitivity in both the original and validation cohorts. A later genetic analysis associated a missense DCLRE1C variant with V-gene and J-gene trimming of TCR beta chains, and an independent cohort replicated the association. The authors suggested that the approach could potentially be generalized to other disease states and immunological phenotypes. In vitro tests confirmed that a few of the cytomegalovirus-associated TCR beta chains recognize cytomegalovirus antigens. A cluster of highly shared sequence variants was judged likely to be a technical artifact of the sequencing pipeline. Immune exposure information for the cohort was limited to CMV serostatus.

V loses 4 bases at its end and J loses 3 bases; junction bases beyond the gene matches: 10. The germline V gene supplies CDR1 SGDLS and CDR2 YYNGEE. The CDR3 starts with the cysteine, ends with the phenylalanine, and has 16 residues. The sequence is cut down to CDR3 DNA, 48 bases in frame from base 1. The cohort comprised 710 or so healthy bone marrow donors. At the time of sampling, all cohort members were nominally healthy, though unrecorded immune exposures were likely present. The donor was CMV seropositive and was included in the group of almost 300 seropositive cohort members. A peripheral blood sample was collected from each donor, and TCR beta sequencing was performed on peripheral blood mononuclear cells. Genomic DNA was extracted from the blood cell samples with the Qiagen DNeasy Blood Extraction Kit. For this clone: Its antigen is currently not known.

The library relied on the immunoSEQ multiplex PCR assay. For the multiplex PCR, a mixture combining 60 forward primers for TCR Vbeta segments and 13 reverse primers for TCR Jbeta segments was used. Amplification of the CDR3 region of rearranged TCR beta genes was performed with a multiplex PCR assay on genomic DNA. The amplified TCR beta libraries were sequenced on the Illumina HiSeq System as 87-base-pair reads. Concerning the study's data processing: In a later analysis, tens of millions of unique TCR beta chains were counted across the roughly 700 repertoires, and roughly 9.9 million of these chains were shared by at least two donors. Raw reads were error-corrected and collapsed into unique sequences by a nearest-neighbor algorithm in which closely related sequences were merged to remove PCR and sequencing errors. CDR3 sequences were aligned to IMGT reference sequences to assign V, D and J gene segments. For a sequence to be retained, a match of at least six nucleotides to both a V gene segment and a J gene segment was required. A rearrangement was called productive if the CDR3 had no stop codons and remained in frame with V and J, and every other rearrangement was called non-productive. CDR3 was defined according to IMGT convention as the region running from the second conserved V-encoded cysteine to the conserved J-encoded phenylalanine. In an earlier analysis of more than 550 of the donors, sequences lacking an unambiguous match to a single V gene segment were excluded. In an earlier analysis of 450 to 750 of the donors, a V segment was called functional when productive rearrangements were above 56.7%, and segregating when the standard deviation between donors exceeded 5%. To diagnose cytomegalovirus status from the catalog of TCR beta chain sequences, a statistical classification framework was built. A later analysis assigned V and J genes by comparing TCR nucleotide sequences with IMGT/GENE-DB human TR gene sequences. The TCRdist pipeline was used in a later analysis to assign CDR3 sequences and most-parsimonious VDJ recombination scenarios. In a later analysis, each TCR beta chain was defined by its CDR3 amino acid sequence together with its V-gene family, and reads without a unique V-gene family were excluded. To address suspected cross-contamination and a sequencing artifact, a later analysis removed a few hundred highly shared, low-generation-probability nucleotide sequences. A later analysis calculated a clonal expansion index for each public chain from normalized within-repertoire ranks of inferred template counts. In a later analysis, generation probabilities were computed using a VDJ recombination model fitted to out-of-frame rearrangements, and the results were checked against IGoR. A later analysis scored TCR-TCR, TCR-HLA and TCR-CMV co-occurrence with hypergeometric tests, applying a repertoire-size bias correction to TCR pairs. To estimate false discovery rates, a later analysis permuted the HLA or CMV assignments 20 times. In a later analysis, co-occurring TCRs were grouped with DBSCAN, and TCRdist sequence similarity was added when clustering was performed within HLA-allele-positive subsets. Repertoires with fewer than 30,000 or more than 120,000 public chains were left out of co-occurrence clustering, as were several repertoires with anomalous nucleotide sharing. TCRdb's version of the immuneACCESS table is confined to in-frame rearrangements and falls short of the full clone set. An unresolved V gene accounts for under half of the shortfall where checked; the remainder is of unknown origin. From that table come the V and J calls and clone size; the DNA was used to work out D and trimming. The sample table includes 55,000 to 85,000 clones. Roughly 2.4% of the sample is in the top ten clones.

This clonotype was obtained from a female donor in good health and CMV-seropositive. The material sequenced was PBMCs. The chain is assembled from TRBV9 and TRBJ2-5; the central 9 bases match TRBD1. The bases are TGTGCCAGCAGCCCGACCCAGGGACAGGGCGAAGAGACCCAGTACTTC. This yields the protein CASSPTQGQGEETQYF.